The 22 T cell receptor beta chains below all came from one sample that was sequenced in a study of cytomegalovirus exposure and HLA in healthy donors. The study ran its PCR with 60 Vbeta and 13 Jbeta primers. The assay was immunoSEQ multiplex PCR, and TCRdb's table has in-frame clones only and misses some. The sample features 130,000 to 150,000 clones, with less than 3.5% in its top ten. The sequencing input was PBMCs. The receptor set was obtained from a man aged 40-49 years in good health and CMV-seronegative.

The gene calls are TRBV9 and TRBJ1-1, with 9 bases lining up with TRBD1. The CDR3 loop spans 17 amino acids. CDR1 is SGDLS and CDR2 is YYNGEE in the germline V gene. With V trimmed by 3 bases and J by 4 bases, 13 bases remained unmatched. In DNA, the CDR3 is TGTGCCAGCAGCGCCCCGGGACAGGGTAAATGGGGCACTGAAGCTTTCTTT. It codes for CASSAPGQGKWGTEAFF.

The chain employs TRBV14 and TRBJ2-6, with 8 positions matching TRBD1. Unmatched junction bases numbered 6, after V lost 6 bases and J lost 2 bases. Germline-derived CDR1 and CDR2 are SGHDN and FVKESK. The CDR3 consists of 16 residues. CDR3 in amino acids: CASSPLRGPGANVLTF. The DNA for the CDR3 is TGTGCCAGCAGTCCACTCAGGGGGCCTGGGGCCAACGTCCTGACTTTC.

The rearrangement uses TRBV6-5 and TRBJ1-3; 11 bases line up with TRBD1. There are 15 residues in the CDR3. The germline gives CDR1 MNHEY, CDR2 SVGAGI. J was trimmed by 8 bases and V by 0 bases; bases with no gene match: 3. The CDR3 coding sequence is TGTGCCAGCAGTTACTCTGGACAGGGGGCATACACCATATATTTT. This encodes CASSYSGQGAYTIYF.

J is TRBJ1-2 and V is TRBV6-4; D not resolved. CDR3 size: 12 residues. Trimming left V 2 bases short and J 8 bases short, with 9 bases between. Germline V CDR1 and CDR2: MRHNA, SNTAGT. CDR3 nucleotide sequence: TGTGCCAGCAGTGACAACTTGCGGGGCTACACCTTC. As protein: CASSDNLRGYTF.

V is TRBV4-2 and J is TRBJ2-3, with D possibly TRBD1 on 5 matching bases. The CDR3 length is 17 residues. Trimming removed 1 base from V and 0 bases from J, with 14 bases in between. Germline CDR1 and CDR2: LGHNA and YNFKEQ. CDR3 residues: CASSQVRSRGSTDTQYF. The CDR3 DNA sequence: TGTGCCAGCAGCCAAGTAAGGTCTAGGGGAAGCACAGATACGCAGTATTTT.

The rearrangement joins TRBV5-1 to TRBJ1-4, with TRBD1 matching over 8 bases. Germline-derived CDR1 and CDR2 are SGHRS and YFSETQ. Trimming cost V 3 bases and J 3 bases; bases outside gene matches: 7. The CDR3 totals 16 residues. CDR3 nucleotide sequence: TGCGCCAGCAGCTCTAAACAGACAGGGGCTAATGAAAAACTGTTTTTT. Translated, it gives CASSSKQTGANEKLFF.

V gene TRBV4-2 combines with J gene TRBJ2-7; 7 bases are a match to TRBD1. V lost 1 base and J lost 0; bases outside the gene matches: 3. The CDR3 is 15 amino acids. Germline V gene sequence: CDR1 LGHNA, CDR2 YNFKEQ. The CDR3 here is CASSQGQGYSYEQYF. For the CDR3, the DNA is TGTGCCAGCAGCCAAGGACAGGGATACTCCTACGAGCAGTACTTC.

The chain joins TRBV5-1 to TRBJ1-1; no firm D call. The V end lost 2 bases, the J end lost 1 base, and 9 bases lay between the germline ends. Germline V lookup: CDR1 SGHRS, CDR2 YFSETQ. The CDR3 runs to 14 residues. DNA of the CDR3: TGCGCCAGCAGCTTTGGCCGGGGGAACACTGAAGCTTTCTTT. This encodes CASSFGRGNTEAFF.

The chain carries TRBV7-7 and TRBJ2-5, with TRBD1 matching over 9 bases. This CDR3 spans 14 amino acids. CDR1 and CDR2 (germline): SSHAT, FNYEAQ (reference sequence). With V trimmed by 1 base and J by 10 bases, 7 bases remained unmatched. DNA of the CDR3: TGTGCCAGCAGCTTAGATGGGACAGGGAGTGACCAGTACTTC. It is translated as CASSLDGTGSDQYF.

The chain carries TRBV7-2 and TRBJ2-5; no clear D. The J call could be wrong; TRBJ2-7 is a better fit for the DNA end. This CDR3 comprises 12 residues. The germline V gene encodes CDR1 SGHTA and CDR2 FQGNSA. CDR3 nucleotide sequence: TGTGCCAGCAGCTCGTCTCTCTACGAGCAGTACTTC. This encodes CASSSSLYEQYF.

As DNA, the CDR3 is TGTGCCAGCAGCGCTACTAGCGGGGGGGCCAGGGCAGATACGCAGTATTTT. This sequence encodes CASSATSGGARADTQYF. This rearrangement joins TRBV9 to TRBJ2-3; 13 nucleotides line up with TRBD2. The CDR3 runs 17 residues. The ends lost 3 bases at V and 4 bases at J; junction bases unmatched: 8. Germline V gives CDR1 SGDLS, CDR2 YYNGEE.

The rearrangement uses TRBV6-5 and TRBJ1-2; D ambiguous. V was shortened by 2 bases and J by 7 bases, with 11 bases between the two germline ends. This CDR3 has 13 amino acids. Per germline, CDR1 MNHEY and CDR2 SVGAGI. CDR3 in amino acids: CASSYAGIRGYTF. CDR3 sequence (DNA): TGTGCCAGCAGTTACGCGGGGATTCGTGGCTACACCTTC.

The rearrangement uses TRBV18 and TRBJ2-3, with TRBD1 identical over 7 bases. Losses at the gene ends were 2 bases for V and 4 bases for J; bases not matched to a gene: 9. The CDR3 covers 16 residues. The germline CDR1 and CDR2 sequences are KGHSH and LQKENI. CDR3 sequence reads: CASSPKGGPPADTQYF. DNA of the CDR3: TGTGCCAGCTCACCAAAAGGGGGCCCCCCGGCAGATACGCAGTATTTT.

V gene TRBV29-1 combines with J gene TRBJ1-1; 7 positions agree with TRBD1. Trimming cost V 4 bases and J 4 bases; bases outside gene matches: 6. Germline-derived CDR1 and CDR2 are SQVTM and ANQGSEA. This CDR3 is built from 13 residues. The chain's CDR3 is CSVVKGATTEAFF. DNA of the CDR3: TGCAGCGTTGTAAAGGGGGCAACCACTGAAGCTTTCTTT.

CDR3 residues: CASSLGTGQGVNQPQHF. As DNA, the CDR3 is TGTGCCAGCAGCTTAGGGACCGGCCAGGGGGTTAATCAGCCCCAGCATTTT. This chain connects TRBV7-6 to TRBJ1-5, with 7 bases aligning to TRBD1. Losses at the gene ends were 1 base for V and 4 bases for J; bases not matched to a gene: 10. Per the germline V gene, CDR1 is SGHVS and CDR2 is FNYEAQ. This CDR3 region has 17 residues. Looking up the rest from reference TRBV7-6 and TRBJ1-5 gives the full variable domain: GAGVSQSPRYKVTKRGQDVALRCDPISGHVSLYWYRQALGQGPEFLTYFNYEAQQDKSGLPNDRFSAERPEGSISTLTIQRTEQRDSAMYRCASSLGTGQGVNQPQHFGDGTRLSIL.

The J gene is TRBJ1-1, the V gene TRBV5-1, with 8 bases fitting TRBD1. Trimming cost V 0 bases and J 11 bases; bases outside gene matches: 12. This CDR3 comprises 15 residues. Germline-derived CDR1 and CDR2 are SGHRS and YFSETQ. The CDR3 nucleotides are TGCGCCAGCAGCTTGGAATCCGGGGCAGGGGGCTCGGCTTTCTTT. Protein sequence: CASSLESGAGGSAFF.

This chain uses TRBV2 with TRBJ2-3; TRBD2 aligns across 10 bases. V lost 8 bases and J lost 6; bases outside the gene matches: 11. CDR3 length: 15 amino acids. Germline values: CDR1 SNHLY, CDR2 FYNNEI. CDR3 region: CASARRSGGADTQYF. The CDR3 nucleotides read TGTGCCAGCGCCCGGAGGAGCGGGGGGGCGGATACGCAGTATTTT.

J is TRBJ2-7 and V is TRBV5-1; TRBD2 matches 13 bases. The trim removed 2 bases at V and 3 bases at J, leaving 5 bases unmatched. Germline V lookup: CDR1 SGHRS, CDR2 YFSETQ. This CDR3 region has 16 residues. CDR3 bases: TGCGCCAGCAGCTTAACCGGGACTAGCGGGGACTACGAGCAGTACTTC. This gives the protein CASSLTGTSGDYEQYF. The full variable domain, rest sourced from reference TRBV5-1 and TRBJ2-7, is KAGVTQTPRYLIKTRGQQVTLSCSPISGHRSVSWYQQTPGQGLQFLFEYFSETQRNKGNFPGRFSGRQFSNSRSEMNVSTLELGDSALYLCASSLTGTSGDYEQYFGPGTRLTVT.

J is TRBJ1-4 and V is TRBV7-2; 7 nucleotides align to TRBD1. Germline V gene sequence: CDR1 SGHTA, CDR2 FQGNSA. The V and J ends lost 4 bases and 3 bases, in that order; junction bases with no gene match: 5. This CDR3 region has 15 residues. The CDR3 DNA reads as TGTGCCAGCAGCTCCTGGACAGGATCTAATGAAAAACTGTTTTTT. As protein: CASSSWTGSNEKLFF.

The V gene is TRBV4-1, the J gene TRBJ1-2, with TRBD1 as a possible D gene (5 bases). CDR3 size: 13 residues. From germline, CDR1 is MGHRA and CDR2 YSYEKL. V lost 4 bases, J lost 10 bases, and 16 bases lay in between. Here the CDR3 reads CASSLQGRRDYTF. CDR3 nucleotides: TGCGCCAGCAGCCTCCAGGGCCGACGTGACTACACCTTC.

CDR3 nucleotide sequence: TGCGCCAGCAGCTTGGGACAGGGGACGGACGAGCAGTACTTC. This translates into CASSLGQGTDEQYF. The chain is built from TRBV5-1 and TRBJ2-7; 8 nucleotides agree with TRBD1. J lost 5 bases, V lost 0 bases, and 4 bases had no gene match. Germline CDR1 is SGHRS and CDR2 is YFSETQ. CDR3 size: 14 residues.

V is TRBV7-7 and J is TRBJ2-7; 8 bases match TRBD1. Losses at the gene ends were 5 bases for V and 4 bases for J; bases not matched to a gene: 10. Germline values: CDR1 SSHAT, CDR2 FNYEAQ (reference sequence). The CDR3 has 15 amino acids. The CDR3 sequence is CASSPGTGVSYEQYF. The CDR3 DNA is TGTGCCAGCAGCCCCGGGACAGGTGTATCTTACGAGCAGTACTTC.